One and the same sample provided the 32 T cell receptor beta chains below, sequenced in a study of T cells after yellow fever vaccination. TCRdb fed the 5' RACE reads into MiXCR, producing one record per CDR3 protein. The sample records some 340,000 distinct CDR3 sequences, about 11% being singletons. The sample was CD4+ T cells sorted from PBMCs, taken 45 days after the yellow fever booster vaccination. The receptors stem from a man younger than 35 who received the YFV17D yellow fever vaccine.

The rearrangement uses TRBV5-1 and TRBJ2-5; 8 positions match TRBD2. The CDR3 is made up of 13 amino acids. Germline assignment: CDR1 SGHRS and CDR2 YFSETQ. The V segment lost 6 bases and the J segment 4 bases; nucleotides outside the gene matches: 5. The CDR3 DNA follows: TGCGCCAGCACCCCGGGGGGGCGAGAGACCCAGTACTTC. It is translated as CASTPGGRETQYF.

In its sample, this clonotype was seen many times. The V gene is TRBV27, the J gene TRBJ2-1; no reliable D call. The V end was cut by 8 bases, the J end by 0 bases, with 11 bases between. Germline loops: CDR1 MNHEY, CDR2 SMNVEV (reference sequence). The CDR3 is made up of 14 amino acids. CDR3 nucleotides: TGTGCCAGCGGTCGACACCGCTCCTACAATGAGCAGTTCTTC. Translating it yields CASGRHRSYNEQFF.

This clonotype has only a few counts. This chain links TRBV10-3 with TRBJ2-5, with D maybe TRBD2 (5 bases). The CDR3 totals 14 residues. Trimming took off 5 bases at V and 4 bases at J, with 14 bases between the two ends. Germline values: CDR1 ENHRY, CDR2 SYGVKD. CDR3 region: CAISRDTISETQYF. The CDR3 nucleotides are TGTGCCATCAGTCGGGATACGATCTCAGAGACCCAGTACTTC.

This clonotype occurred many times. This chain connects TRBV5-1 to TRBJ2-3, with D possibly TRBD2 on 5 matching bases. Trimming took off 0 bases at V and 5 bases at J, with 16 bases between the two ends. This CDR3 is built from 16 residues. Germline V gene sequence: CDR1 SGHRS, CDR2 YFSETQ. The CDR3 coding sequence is TGCGCCAGCAGCTTGGCGGGGTCACTCATAGAAGATACGCAGTATTTT. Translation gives CASSLAGSLIEDTQYF.

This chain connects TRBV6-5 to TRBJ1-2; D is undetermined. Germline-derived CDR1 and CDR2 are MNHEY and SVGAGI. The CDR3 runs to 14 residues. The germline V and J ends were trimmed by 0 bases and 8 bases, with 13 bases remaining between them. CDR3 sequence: CASSYSTTRGGYTF. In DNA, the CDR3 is TGTGCCAGCAGTTACTCTACTACGCGAGGCGGCTACACCTTC.

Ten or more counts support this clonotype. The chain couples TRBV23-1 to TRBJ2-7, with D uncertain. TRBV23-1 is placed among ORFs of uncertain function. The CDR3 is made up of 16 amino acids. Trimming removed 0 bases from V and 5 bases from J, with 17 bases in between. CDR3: CASSQSRTLKRHEQYF. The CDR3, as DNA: TGCGCCAGCAGTCAATCGAGGACCCTAAAGCGACACGAGCAGTACTTC.

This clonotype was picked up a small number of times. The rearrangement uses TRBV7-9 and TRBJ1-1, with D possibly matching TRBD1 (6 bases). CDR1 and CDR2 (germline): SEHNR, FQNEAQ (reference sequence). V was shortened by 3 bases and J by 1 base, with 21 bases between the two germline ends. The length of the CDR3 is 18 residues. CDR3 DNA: TGTGCCAGCAGCTTCTGGAACGGAGGACAGCCAACGAACACTGAAGCTTTCTTT. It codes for CASSFWNGGQPTNTEAFF.

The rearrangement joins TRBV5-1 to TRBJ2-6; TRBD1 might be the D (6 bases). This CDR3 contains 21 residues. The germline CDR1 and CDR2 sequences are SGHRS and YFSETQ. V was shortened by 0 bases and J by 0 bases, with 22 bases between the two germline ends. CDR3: CASSLAPGRILDSSGANVLTF. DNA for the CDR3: TGCGCCAGCAGCTTGGCCCCTGGACGAATTTTGGACAGCTCTGGGGCCAACGTCCTGACTTTC.

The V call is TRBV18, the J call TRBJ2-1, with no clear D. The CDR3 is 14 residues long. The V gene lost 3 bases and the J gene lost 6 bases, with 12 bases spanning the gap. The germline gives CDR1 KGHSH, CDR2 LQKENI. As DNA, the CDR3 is TGTGCCAGCTCACCTTCGTACAGTACCAATGAGCAGTTCTTC. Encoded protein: CASSPSYSTNEQFF.

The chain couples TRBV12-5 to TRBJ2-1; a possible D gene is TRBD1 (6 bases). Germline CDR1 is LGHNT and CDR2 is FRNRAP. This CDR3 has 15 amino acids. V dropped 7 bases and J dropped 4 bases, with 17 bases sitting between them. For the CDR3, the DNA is TGTGCTAGTGCTCCAGGACAGACTCTTTACAATGAGCAGTTCTTC. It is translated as CASAPGQTLYNEQFF.

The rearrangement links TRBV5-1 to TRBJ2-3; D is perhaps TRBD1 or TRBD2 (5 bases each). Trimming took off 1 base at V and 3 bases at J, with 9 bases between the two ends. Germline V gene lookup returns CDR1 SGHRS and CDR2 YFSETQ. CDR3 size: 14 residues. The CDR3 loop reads CASSLSGATDTQYF. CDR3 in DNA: TGCGCCAGCAGCTTGTCCGGGGCTACAGATACGCAGTATTTT.

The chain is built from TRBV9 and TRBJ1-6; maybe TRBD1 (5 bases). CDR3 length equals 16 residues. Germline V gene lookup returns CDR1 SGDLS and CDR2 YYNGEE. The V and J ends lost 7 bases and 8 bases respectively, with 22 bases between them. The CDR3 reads CASGARLGRGDSPLHF. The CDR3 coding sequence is TGTGCCAGCGGGGCTCGCTTGGGACGGGGGGATTCACCCCTCCACTTT. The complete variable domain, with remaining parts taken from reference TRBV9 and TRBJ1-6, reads DSGVTQTPKHLITATGQRVTLRCSPRSGDLSVYWYQQSLDQGLQFLIQYYNGEERAKGNILERFSAQQFPDLHSELNLSSLELGDSALYFCASGARLGRGDSPLHFGNGTRLTVT.

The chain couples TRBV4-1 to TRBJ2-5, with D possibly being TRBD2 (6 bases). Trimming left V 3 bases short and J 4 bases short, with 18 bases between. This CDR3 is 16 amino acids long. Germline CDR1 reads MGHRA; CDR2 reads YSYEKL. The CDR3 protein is CASSHQTPGATETQYF. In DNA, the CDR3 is TGCGCCAGCAGCCATCAAACCCCGGGAGCGACAGAGACCCAGTACTTC.

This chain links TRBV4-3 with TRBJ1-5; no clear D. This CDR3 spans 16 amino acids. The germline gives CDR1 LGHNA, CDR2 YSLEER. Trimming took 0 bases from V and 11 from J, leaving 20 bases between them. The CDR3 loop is CASSQEINKLFETQHF. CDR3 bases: TGCGCCAGCAGCCAAGAAATTAACAAGTTGTTTGAGACCCAGCATTTT.

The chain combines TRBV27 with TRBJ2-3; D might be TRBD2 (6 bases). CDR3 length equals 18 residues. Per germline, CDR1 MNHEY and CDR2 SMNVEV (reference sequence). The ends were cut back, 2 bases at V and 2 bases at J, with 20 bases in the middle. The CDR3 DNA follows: TGTGCCAGCAGTTTACCCCCTTTTAGCGGAGCGTACACAGATACGCAGTATTTT. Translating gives CASSLPPFSGAYTDTQYF.

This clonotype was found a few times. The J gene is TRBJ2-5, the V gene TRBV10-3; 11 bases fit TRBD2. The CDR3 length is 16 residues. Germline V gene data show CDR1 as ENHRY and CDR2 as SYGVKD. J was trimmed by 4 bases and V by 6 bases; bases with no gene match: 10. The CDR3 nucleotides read TGTGCCATCAGCCTAGAAGAGACTAGCGGGGTAGAGACCCAGTACTTC. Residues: CAISLEETSGVETQYF.

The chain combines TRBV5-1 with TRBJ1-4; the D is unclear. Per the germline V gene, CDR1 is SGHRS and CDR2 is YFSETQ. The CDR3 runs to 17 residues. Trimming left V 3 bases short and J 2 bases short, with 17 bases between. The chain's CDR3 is CASSSRSGTLTNEKLFF. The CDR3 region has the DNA TGCGCCAGCAGCTCCAGGAGTGGAACATTGACTAATGAAAAACTGTTTTTT.

CDR3 nucleotide sequence: TGCAGTGCCCGGTTTCCGAACACCGGGGAGCTGTTTTTT. Its translation is CSARFPNTGELFF. The chain joins TRBV20-1 to TRBJ2-2, with no clear D. The V and J ends lost 6 bases and 0 bases respectively, with 8 bases between them. This CDR3 is built from 13 residues. In germline, CDR1 is DFQATT, CDR2 SNEGSKA (reference sequence).

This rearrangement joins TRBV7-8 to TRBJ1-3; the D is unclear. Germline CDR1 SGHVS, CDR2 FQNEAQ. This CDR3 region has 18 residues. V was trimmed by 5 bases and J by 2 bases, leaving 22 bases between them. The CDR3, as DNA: TGTGCCAGCAGCCCTGTACTGCGCAGTCTAGGCGCTGGAAACACCATATATTTT. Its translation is CASSPVLRSLGAGNTIYF.

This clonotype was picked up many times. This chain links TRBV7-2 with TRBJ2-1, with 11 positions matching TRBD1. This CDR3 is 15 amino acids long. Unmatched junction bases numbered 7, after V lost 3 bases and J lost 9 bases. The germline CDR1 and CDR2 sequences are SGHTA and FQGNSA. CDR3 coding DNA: TGTGCCAGCAGCTTTCGGGACAGGGGGGTTCTTGAGCAGTTCTTC. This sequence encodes CASSFRDRGVLEQFF.

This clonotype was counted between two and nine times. The CDR3: CASSQRQGRSRHTEAFF. The CDR3 DNA is TGTGCCAGCAGTCAAAGGCAGGGGCGATCGCGACACACTGAAGCTTTCTTT. The chain employs TRBV7-8 and TRBJ1-1; possibly TRBD1 for D (6 bases). V was pared by 6 bases and J by 3 bases, with 23 bases between. Germline CDR1 reads SGHVS; CDR2 reads FQNEAQ. The CDR3 extends over 17 amino acids.

CDR3 in amino acids: CASSLFLETQYF. The CDR3 DNA sequence: TGCGCCAGCAGCTTGTTCTTAGAGACCCAGTACTTC. V gene TRBV5-1 combines with J gene TRBJ2-5; D call uncertain. From germline, CDR1 is SGHRS and CDR2 YFSETQ. This CDR3 has 12 amino acids. With 1 base removed from V and 4 bases from J, the gap between germline ends came to 5 bases.

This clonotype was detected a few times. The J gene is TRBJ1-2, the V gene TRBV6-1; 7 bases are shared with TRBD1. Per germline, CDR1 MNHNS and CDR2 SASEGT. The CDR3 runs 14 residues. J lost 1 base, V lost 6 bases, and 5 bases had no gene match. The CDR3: CASRAGQYNYGYTF. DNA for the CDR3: TGTGCCAGCAGAGCGGGACAGTATAACTATGGCTACACCTTC.

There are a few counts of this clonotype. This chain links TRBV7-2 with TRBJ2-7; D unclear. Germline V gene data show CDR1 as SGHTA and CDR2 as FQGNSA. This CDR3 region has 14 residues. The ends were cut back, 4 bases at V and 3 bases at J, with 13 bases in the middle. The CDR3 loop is CASSSRLMHYEQYF. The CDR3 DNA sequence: TGTGCCAGCAGCTCTCGACTGATGCACTACGAGCAGTACTTC.

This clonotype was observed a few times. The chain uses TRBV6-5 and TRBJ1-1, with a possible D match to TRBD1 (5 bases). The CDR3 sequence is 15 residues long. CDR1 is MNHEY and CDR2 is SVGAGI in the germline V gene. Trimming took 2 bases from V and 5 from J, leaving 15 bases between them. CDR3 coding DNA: TGTGCCAGCAGTTACGGGGCCGGGGTGCGAACTGAAGCTTTCTTT. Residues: CASSYGAGVRTEAFF.

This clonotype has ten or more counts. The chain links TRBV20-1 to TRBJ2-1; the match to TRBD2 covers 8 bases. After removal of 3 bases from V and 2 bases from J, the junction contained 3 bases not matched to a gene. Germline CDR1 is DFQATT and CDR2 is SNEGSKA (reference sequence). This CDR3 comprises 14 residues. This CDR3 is CSASIGGAYNEQFF. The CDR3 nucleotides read TGCAGTGCTAGTATCGGGGGGGCCTACAATGAGCAGTTCTTC.

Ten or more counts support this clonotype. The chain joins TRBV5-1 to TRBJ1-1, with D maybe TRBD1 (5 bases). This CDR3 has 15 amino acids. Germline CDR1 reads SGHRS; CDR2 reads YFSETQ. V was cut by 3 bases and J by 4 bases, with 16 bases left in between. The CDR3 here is CASSSTTDMGTEAFF. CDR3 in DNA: TGCGCCAGCAGCTCGACGACAGATATGGGCACTGAAGCTTTCTTT.

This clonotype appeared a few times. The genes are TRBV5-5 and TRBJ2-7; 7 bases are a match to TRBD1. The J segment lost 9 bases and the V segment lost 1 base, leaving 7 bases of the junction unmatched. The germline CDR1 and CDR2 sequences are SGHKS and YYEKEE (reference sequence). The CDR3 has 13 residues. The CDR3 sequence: CASSLPGQVRQYF. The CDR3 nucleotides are TGTGCCAGCAGCTTGCCAGGACAGGTCAGGCAGTACTTC.

CDR3 sequence: CASSLRTSGGAIQETQYF. CDR3 nucleotide sequence: TGTGCCAGCAGTTTAAGGACTAGCGGGGGGGCAATCCAAGAGACCCAGTACTTC. The V gene is TRBV12-3 or TRBV12-4, the J gene TRBJ2-5; 15 nucleotides agree with TRBD2. Trimming removed 2 bases from V and 1 base from J; junction bases left unmatched: 5. The CDR3 totals 18 residues.

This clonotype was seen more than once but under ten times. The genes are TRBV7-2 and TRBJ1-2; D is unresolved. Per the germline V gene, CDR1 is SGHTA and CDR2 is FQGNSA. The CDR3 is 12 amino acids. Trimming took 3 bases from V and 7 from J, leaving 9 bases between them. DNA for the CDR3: TGTGCCAGCAGCTTCGACATTGCTGGCTACACCTTC. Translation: CASSFDIAGYTF.

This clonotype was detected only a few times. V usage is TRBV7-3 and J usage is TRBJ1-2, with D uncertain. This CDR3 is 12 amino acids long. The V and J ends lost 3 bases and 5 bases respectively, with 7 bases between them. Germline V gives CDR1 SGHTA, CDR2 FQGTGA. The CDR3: CASSFNGYGYTF. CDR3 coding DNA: TGTGCCAGCAGCTTCAACGGTTATGGCTACACCTTC.

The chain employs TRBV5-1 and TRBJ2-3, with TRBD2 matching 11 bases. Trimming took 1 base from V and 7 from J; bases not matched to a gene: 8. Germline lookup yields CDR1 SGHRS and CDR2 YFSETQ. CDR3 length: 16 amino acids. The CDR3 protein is CASSLTPSGGRYTQYF. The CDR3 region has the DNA TGCGCCAGCAGCTTGACGCCTAGCGGGGGGCGGTATACGCAGTATTTT.